The source of this T cell receptor beta chain is a study of blood T cell repertoires in COVID-19. The CDR3 loop spans 15 amino acids. Trimming at V came to 7 bases and at J to 0 bases, leaving 8 bases not matched to a gene. Germline CDR1 reads SEHNR; CDR2 reads FQNEAQ (reference sequence). Original processing methods: How many nucleated cells were present was estimated from reference gene primer amplification. The assay was immunoSEQ multiplex PCR, and TCRdb's table has in-frame clones only and misses some. From that table come the V and J calls and clone size; the DNA was used to work out D and trimming. The data hold roughly 250,000 clones, with 84% observed a single time.

This chain joins TRBV7-9 and TRBJ1-1, with 7 bases lining up with TRBD1. Sequencing was carried out using peripheral blood. The receptor comes from a woman in her thirties or forties who had recovered from COVID-19. Here the CDR3 DNA reads TGTGCCAGCAAGCCGACAGGGACCATGAACACTGAAGCTTTCTTT. Translated, it gives CASKPTGTMNTEAFF.